The 8 T cell receptor beta chains below all came from one sample that was sequenced in a study of molecular identifiers for immune sequencing clone quantification. TCRdb recomputed calls from the PCR reads with MiXCR, one row per CDR3 protein. The sample includes about 640,000 distinct CDR3 sequences, about 20% seen only once; the top ten take roughly 0.9%. Source material: naive CD8+ T cells from blood, with Jurkat cell RNA spiked in. The sample's subset: FACS-sorted CD8+CD4-CCR7+CD45RA+ naive T cells. Receptors were obtained from a human donor in good health. Some libraries in this study had Jurkat cell RNA spiked in.

For this clonotype: A clone one base away is much larger, so this may be a read error. The genes are TRBV27 and TRBJ2-1; 15 bases map to TRBD2. The V and J ends lost 10 bases and 5 bases, in that order; junction bases with no gene match: 15. The germline V gene encodes CDR1 MNHEY and CDR2 SMNVEV (reference sequence). The CDR3 sequence is 18 residues long. CDR3 in DNA: TGTGCCAACACCGAAATAATGGGACTAGCGGGAGGCCACAATGAGCAGTTCTTC. The encoded protein is CANTEIMGLAGGHNEQFF.

In regard to this clonotype: A much larger clone sits a single nucleotide away, making a read error possible. The chain carries TRBV6-5 and TRBJ2-7; D gene uncertain. V lost 6 bases, J lost 5 bases, and 14 bases lay in between. Germline CDR1 reads MNHEY; CDR2 reads SVGAGI. CDR3 length: 13 amino acids. The CDR3 region has the DNA TGTGCCAGCAGCCTCGGCGCTACGGACGAGCAGTACTTC. Protein product: CASSLGATDEQYF.

This clonotype turned up a few times. The rearrangement joins TRBV5-1 to TRBJ2-1, with a tentative D call TRBD2 (6 bases). The CDR3 runs to 14 residues. The V gene lost 3 bases and the J gene lost 5 bases, with 12 bases spanning the gap. Germline V gene data show CDR1 as SGHRS and CDR2 as YFSETQ. CDR3 region: CASSSIGSNNEQFF. CDR3 sequence (DNA): TGCGCCAGCAGCTCCATCGGGAGTAACAATGAGCAGTTCTTC.

The chain combines TRBV3-1 with TRBJ2-5; 9 bases are a match to TRBD2. The germline CDR1 and CDR2 sequences are LGHDT and YNNKEL (reference sequence). The CDR3 has 15 amino acids. With V trimmed by 0 bases and J by 5 bases, 4 bases remained unmatched. CDR3 in amino acids: CASSQEGSGSETQYF. The CDR3 DNA reads as TGTGCCAGCAGCCAAGAAGGTAGCGGGAGTGAGACCCAGTACTTC.

The genes are TRBV3-1 and TRBJ2-1; 9 positions agree with TRBD2. There are 17 residues in the CDR3. CDR1 is LGHDT, CDR2 YNNKEL, per germline (reference sequence). After removal of 4 bases from V and 8 bases from J, the junction contained 15 bases not matched to a gene. The CDR3 sequence: CASSPSKVGLAFDEQFF. The CDR3 nucleotides read TGTGCCAGCAGCCCCTCGAAGGTCGGACTAGCGTTCGATGAGCAGTTCTTC.

The V and J genes are TRBV27 and TRBJ2-3; D is uncertain. Germline V gene lookup returns CDR1 MNHEY and CDR2 SMNVEV (reference sequence). V was shortened by 6 bases and J by 7 bases, with 14 bases between the two germline ends. The CDR3 runs to 13 residues. CDR3 sequence reads: CASSLAPGNTQYF. CDR3 in DNA: TGTGCCAGCAGCTTAGCCCCGGGCAATACGCAGTATTTT.

Comments on this clonotype: A much larger clone sits a single nucleotide away, making a read error possible. The chain is built from TRBV27 and TRBJ2-2; D might be TRBD2 (5 bases). V shed 10 bases and J shed 1 base, with 13 bases lying between them. Germline CDR1 is MNHEY and CDR2 is SMNVEV (reference sequence). This CDR3 is built from 14 residues. The CDR3 protein is CANGEAENTGELFF. The CDR3 DNA sequence: TGTGCCAACGGAGAAGCGGAGAACACCGGGGAGCTGTTTTTT.

This clonotype was seen ten or more times. The chain links TRBV27 to TRBJ2-2; D is undetermined. There are 15 residues in the CDR3. Per germline, CDR1 MNHEY and CDR2 SMNVEV (reference sequence). The V end lost 7 bases, the J end lost 10 bases, and 22 bases lay between the germline ends. CDR3 DNA: TGTGCCAGCACCGGATTTATGACTGCTAATATGGAGCTGTTTTTT. Its protein product is CASTGFMTANMELFF.